These T cell receptor beta chains were read from a single sample in a study of chemoradiotherapy in HPV16-positive cancers. The data were produced by immunoSEQ multiplex PCR, yet TCRdb's version contains in-frame clones alone and is incomplete. The data show 15,000 or so clones, with around three quarters seen just once and 8% held by the top ten. The material was tumor tissue, obtained from a patient who underwent chemoradiotherapy. The receptors stem from a human donor with HPV-associated anogenital cancer. CDR3s include the opening cysteine and the closing phenylalanine or tryptophan. Fields, in order: clone size, V gene, J gene, D gene, CDR3 DNA, CDR3 protein. A D gene is named only where the DNA matches it firmly. Size values are once, few and many counts, or a class for expanded clones, and some rows have none.

>NA|TRBV2|TRBJ2-1|TRBD2
TGTGCCAGCAGTGAGGAACTAGCGGGGATTAATGAGCAGTTCTTC
CASSEELAGINEQFF
>NA|TRBV6-6|TRBJ1-1|NA
TGTGCCAGCAGTTACTCGAAGGCAGGTTCAGGAGCTTTCTTT
CASSYSKAGSGAFF
>NA|TRBV14|TRBJ2-5|NA
TGTGCCAGCAGCCAAGTCTCTGGTTCCGAGACCCAGTACTTC
CASSQVSGSETQYF
>NA|TRBV21-1|TRBJ2-7|NA
TGTGCCAGCAGCCGGTGGAGGGGGCACCGAGCCGAGCAGTACTTC
CASSRWRGHRAEQYF
>once|TRBV11-3|TRBJ2-7|NA
TGTGCCAGCAGCCTCAGAGCGGCCTCGGGCTACGAGCAGTACTTC
CASSLRAASGYEQYF
>NA|TRBV5-6|TRBJ1-2|NA
TGTGCCAGCAGCTTGGCTAGGAATGGCTACACCTTC
CASSLARNGYTF
>few|TRBV29-1|TRBJ2-5|NA
TGCAGCGTTGAGGCGGGGGCGGCGGAGACCCAGTACTTC
CSVEAGAAETQYF
>NA|TRBV7-2|TRBJ2-5|NA
TGTGCCAGCAGCTTAAAGCTAGCTGGGCAAGAGACCCAGTACTTC
CASSLKLAGQETQYF
>NA|TRBV5-4|TRBJ1-5|NA
TGCGCCAGCAAAGGTGACAATCAGCCCCAGCATTTT
CASKGDNQPQHF
>few|TRBV7-2|TRBJ2-7|NA
TGTGCCAGCAGCCCAGGGGTTGGGTACGAGCAGTACTTC
CASSPGVGYEQYF
>NA|TRBV2|TRBJ2-7|TRBD1
TGTGCCAGCAGTGACGGACAGGAAAACGAGCAGTACTTC
CASSDGQENEQYF
>NA|TRBV27|TRBJ2-1|TRBD1
TGTGCCAGCATGTCACGCGCTGGACAGGACCACAATGAGCAGTTCTTC
CASMSRAGQDHNEQFF
>once|TRBV5-4|TRBJ1-2|NA
TGTGCCAGCAGCTCTTACGGCGCTAACTATGGCTACACCTTC
CASSSYGANYGYTF
>NA|TRBV7-2|TRBJ2-7|TRBD2
TGTGCCAGCAGCCTCCGGGGACTAGCTTCCTACGAGCAGTACTTC
CASSLRGLASYEQYF
>NA|TRBV7-9|TRBJ1-4|NA
TGTGCCAGCAGTCCTCTCGCAACTAATGAAAAACTGTTTTTT
CASSPLATNEKLFF
>NA|TRBV19|TRBJ2-5|NA
TGTGCCAGTAGTACGCAGGGCGTCCAAGAGACCCAGTACTTC
CASSTQGVQETQYF
>medium-sized|TRBV19|TRBJ1-2|NA
TGTGCCAGTATTCTCTGGGGGACATCTGGCTACACCTTC
CASILWGTSGYTF
>NA|TRBV5-1|TRBJ2-2|NA
TGCGCCAGCAGCTTTATCATGACCGGGGAGCTGTTTTTT
CASSFIMTGELFF
>NA|TRBV7-4|TRBJ2-6|TRBD2
TGTGCCAGCAGCGCCGCGGGACTAGCGGGAGCCGGGGCCAACGTCCTGACTTTC
CASSAAGLAGAGANVLTF
>NA|TRBV6-5|TRBJ1-5|NA
TGTGCCAGCAGTGAGTGGGGGGACAATCAGCCCCAGCATTTT
CASSEWGDNQPQHF
>NA|TRBV11-3|TRBJ2-7|NA
TGTGCCAGCAGCCCCAGGGGTCGAGAGCAGTACTTC
CASSPRGREQYF
>NA|TRBV27|TRBJ2-2|NA
TGTGCCAGCAGTTTGTGGACAACGAACACCGGGGAGCTGTTTTTT
CASSLWTTNTGELFF
>NA|TRBV7-9|TRBJ2-5|NA
TGTGCCAGCAGCTTAGGAAGAGCTGGAGGGGGAGAGACCCAGTACTTC
CASSLGRAGGGETQYF
>NA|TRBV10-2|TRBJ2-3|TRBD2
TGCGCCAGCAGTCTAGCGGGAGTAACAGATACGCAGTATTTT
CASSLAGVTDTQYF
>few|TRBV19|TRBJ2-1|NA
TGTGCCAGTAGTATGGTTAGCATCGATGAGCAGTTCTTC
CASSMVSIDEQFF
>NA|TRBV27|TRBJ2-3|TRBD2
TGTGCCAGCAGTTTATTTGCGGGGGGGCGTGGAGATACGCAGTATTTT
CASSLFAGGRGDTQYF